The 30 T cell receptor beta chains in this list originate from one sample, sequenced in a study of post-analysis software for immune sequencing data. These TCRs' antigens remain unknown. Study conclusions and caveats: Roughly 5 TRBV segments, including TRBV5-6, TRBV5-1 and TRBV20-1, were more frequent in patients than controls.

Carried by the TCR beta cDNA libraries were unique molecular identifiers. TCRdb processed the PCR reads anew with MiXCR; each CDR3 protein has one entry. The table includes a few hundred thousand distinct CDR3 sequences, 35% to 45% detected once. The sequenced sample was blood. The origin of the receptors is a girl between 5 and 17 years old with multiple sclerosis.

A remark on this clonotype: With a much larger clone just one base away, this may be a read error. The chain employs TRBV7-9 and TRBJ2-5, with D uncertain. Germline V gives CDR1 SEHNR, CDR2 FQNEAQ (reference sequence). CDR3 length: 14 residues. The CDR3 nucleotides are TGTGCCAGCAACTTACGTAGGAATCAAGAGACCCAGTACTTC. Amino acids: CASNLRRNQETQYF.

The V gene is TRBV7-2, the J gene TRBJ2-3; weak D call: TRBD2 (5 bases). V shed 5 bases and J shed 2 bases, with 17 bases lying between them. The V gene's germline CDR1 is SGHTA and CDR2 FQGNSA. CDR3 length: 16 amino acids. In DNA, the CDR3 is TGTGCCAGCAGCCCTTCTGTACTAGAATCCACAGATACGCAGTATTTT. It codes for CASSPSVLESTDTQYF. The full variable domain, in which reference TRBV7-2 and TRBJ2-3 provide the parts outside the CDR3, is GAGVSQSPSNKVTEKGKDVELRCDPISGHTALYWYRQSLGQGLEFLIYFQGNSAPDKSGLPSDRFSAERTGGSVSTLTIQRTQQEDSAVYLCASSPSVLESTDTQYFGPGTRLTVL.

About this clonotype: This could be a read error, since a much larger clone is one nucleotide away. The chain is built from TRBV29-1 and TRBJ2-1; possibly TRBD2 for D (6 bases). The CDR3 consists of 14 residues. Trimming stripped 6 bases from V and 2 bases from J, with 14 bases between. Per germline, CDR1 SQVTM and CDR2 ANQGSEA. The CDR3 reads CSVGRAGAYNEQFF. For the CDR3, the DNA is TGCAGCGTCGGACGAGCGGGCGCCTACAATGAGCAGTTCTTC.

This chain links TRBV6-1 with TRBJ1-1; D not certain. V was trimmed by 6 bases and J by 0 bases, leaving 5 bases between them. Germline CDR1 is MNHNS and CDR2 is SASEGT. The CDR3 consists of 12 residues. CDR3 protein: CASRVVNTEAFF. Written as DNA, the CDR3 is TGTGCCAGCAGGGTCGTGAACACTGAAGCTTTCTTT.

The chain carries TRBV5-1 and TRBJ1-5; no reliable D call. Germline assignment: CDR1 SGHRS and CDR2 YFSETQ. There are 13 residues in the CDR3. V lost 4 bases, J lost 0 bases, and 5 bases lay in between. CDR3 residues: CASSTYSNQPQHF. CDR3 bases: TGCGCCAGCAGCACCTATAGCAATCAGCCCCAGCATTTT. Using reference TRBV5-1 and TRBJ1-5 for the parts outside the CDR3, the full variable domain is KAGVTQTPRYLIKTRGQQVTLSCSPISGHRSVSWYQQTPGQGLQFLFEYFSETQRNKGNFPGRFSGRQFSNSRSEMNVSTLELGDSALYLCASSTYSNQPQHFGDGTRLSIL.

The rearrangement uses TRBV18 and TRBJ1-2; D perhaps matches TRBD1 (5 bases). CDR3 length: 15 amino acids. The V gene's germline CDR1 is KGHSH and CDR2 LQKENI. V was clipped by 3 bases and J by 1 base, with 12 bases between them. This CDR3 reads CASSPSTDLNYGYTF. CDR3 DNA sequence: TGTGCCAGCTCACCGTCGACAGACCTTAACTATGGCTACACCTTC. The full variable domain, completed using reference TRBV18 and TRBJ1-2, is NAGVMQNPRHLVRRRGQEARLRCSPMKGHSHVYWYRQLPEEGLKFMVYLQKENIIDESGMPKERFSAEFPKEGPSILRIQQVVRGDSAAYFCASSPSTDLNYGYTFGSGTRLTVV.

This clonotype was recorded at least ten times. V and J are TRBV29-1 and TRBJ2-7; D may be TRBD1 or TRBD2 (5 bases each). This CDR3 comprises 16 residues. Per the germline V gene, CDR1 is SQVTM and CDR2 is ANQGSEA. The germline V and J ends were trimmed by 7 bases and 0 bases, with 22 bases remaining between them. The DNA for the CDR3 is TGCAGCGCCGGTTCCCGGGGTCCTGGGGGCTCCTACGAGCAGTACTTC. This translates into CSAGSRGPGGSYEQYF.

This chain connects TRBV21-1 to TRBJ1-1; the table's D call of TRBD1 was not tested on the DNA. TRBV21-1 is labeled a pseudogene. The CDR3 consists of 14 residues. The CDR3 protein is CASSKRGLNTEAFF. CDR3 sequence (DNA): TGTGCCAGCAGCAAGAGGGGACTGAACACTGAAGCTTTCTTT.

In its sample, this clonotype was seen many times. The chain is built from TRBV13 and TRBJ2-1; TRBD2 matches 9 bases. CDR3 length equals 16 residues. Unmatched junction bases numbered 9, after V lost 6 bases and J lost 3 bases. Germline V gene sequence: CDR1 PRHDT, CDR2 FYEKMQ (reference sequence). CDR3 coding DNA: TGTGCCAGCAGTCCCCCGGGACTAGCCGACTACAATGAGCAGTTCTTC. It codes for CASSPPGLADYNEQFF.

This clonotype was found many times. The chain links TRBV9 to TRBJ2-6, with 7 nucleotides matching TRBD2. CDR3 length: 16 residues. The germline V gene has CDR1 SGDLS and CDR2 YYNGEE. V lost 2 bases and J lost 4; bases outside the gene matches: 6. The CDR3 coding sequence is TGTGCCAGCAGCGTTGGGGGAGGGTTAGGGGCCAACGTCCTGACTTTC. Translation: CASSVGGGLGANVLTF.

In this sample, this clonotype turned up a few times. The chain employs TRBV19 and TRBJ1-6, with unresolved D. Trimming took off 3 bases at V and 9 bases at J, with 6 bases between the two ends. CDR1 is LNHDA and CDR2 is SQIVND in the germline V gene (reference sequence). CDR3 length equals 12 residues. This CDR3 reads CASSIVGSPLHF. In DNA, the CDR3 is TGTGCCAGTAGTATTGTAGGTTCACCCCTCCACTTT.

Notes on this clonotype: A much larger clone is a single base away; this may be a read error. This chain joins TRBV29-1 and TRBJ2-1; D is perhaps TRBD2 (6 bases). CDR3 length: 14 residues. Trimming took off 5 bases at V and 3 bases at J, with 14 bases between the two ends. The germline V gene has CDR1 SQVTM and CDR2 ANQGSEA. Written as DNA, the CDR3 is TGCAGCGTTCTATTGGGCGGGAACTACAATGAGCAGTTCTTC. This sequence encodes CSVLLGGNYNEQFF.

Turning to this clonotype: A junction end diverges from the germline sequence, so it may reflect a read error. This chain links TRBV5-1 with TRBJ2-3; TRBD1 matches at 8 bases. The CDR3 runs 14 residues. Germline values: CDR1 SGHRS, CDR2 YFSETQ. The CDR3 region is CVSSKDRGADTQYF. CDR3 DNA: TGCGTCAGCAGCAAAGACAGGGGAGCAGATACGCAGTATTTT.

The chain employs TRBV4-1 and TRBJ1-2; no firm D call. The V end lost 0 bases, the J end lost 2 bases, and 7 bases lay between the germline ends. Germline CDR1 and CDR2: MGHRA and YSYEKL. This CDR3 is built from 14 residues. The CDR3: CASSQDWHNYGYTF. DNA for the CDR3: TGCGCCAGCAGCCAAGATTGGCACAACTATGGCTACACCTTC.

V usage is TRBV5-6 and J usage is TRBJ2-1; TRBD1 is a possible D gene (6 bases). Trimming took 4 bases from V and 5 from J, leaving 22 bases between them. The CDR3 totals 17 residues. Germline V gene lookup returns CDR1 SGHDT and CDR2 YYEEEE. CDR3 DNA sequence: TGTGCCAGCAGCCCGGGATTCGACAGGTCAGGGGACAATGAGCAGTTCTTC. It translates to CASSPGFDRSGDNEQFF.

At least ten counts were recorded for this clonotype. The V call is TRBV7-8, the J call TRBJ2-1; 8 bases align to TRBD1. Looked up from germline, CDR1 is SGHVS and CDR2 is FQNEAQ. J was trimmed by 5 bases and V by 1 base; bases with no gene match: 13. This CDR3 is 18 amino acids long. The CDR3, as DNA: TGTGCCAGCAGCTTAGATTCAATAGCAGGGGGCTTCAACAATGAGCAGTTCTTC. The encoded protein is CASSLDSIAGGFNNEQFF.

This rearrangement joins TRBV11-2 to TRBJ2-7; 8 bases match TRBD1. Germline V gene lookup returns CDR1 SGHAT and CDR2 FQNNGV. The CDR3 contains 13 residues. Trimming at V came to 3 bases and at J to 7 bases, leaving 5 bases not matched to a gene. CDR3 in DNA: TGTGCCAGCAGCTTCGGGACAGGCTGGGAGCAGTACTTC. Its translation is CASSFGTGWEQYF.

V gene TRBV18 combines with J gene TRBJ2-5; 7 positions agree with TRBD1. Judging by the DNA end, TRBJ2-7 fits better; the J call may be wrong. The CDR3 has 13 amino acids. Per germline, CDR1 KGHSH and CDR2 LQKENI. CDR3 sequence: CASSPTGVHEQYF. The CDR3 DNA reads as TGTGCCAGCTCACCCACAGGGGTGCACGAGCAGTACTTC.

About this clonotype itself: Possible read error: a much larger clone is one base away. The J gene is TRBJ2-1, the V gene TRBV18, with a weak D call TRBD2 (6 bases). CDR1 and CDR2 from the germline V gene are KGHSH and LQKENI. Deletions cut 2 bases from V and 6 bases from J, with 17 bases between. This CDR3 comprises 16 residues. This CDR3 reads CASSPSATRRFNEQFF. The CDR3 DNA is TGTGCCAGCTCACCATCAGCGACTAGGCGGTTCAATGAGCAGTTCTTC.

This clonotype was recorded many times. The chain joins TRBV6-6 to TRBJ2-5; 14 nucleotides line up with TRBD2. The CDR3 is 17 residues long. The V gene end was trimmed by 5 bases and the J gene end by 5 bases; junction bases not matched to a gene: 10. Germline V gene lookup returns CDR1 MNHNY and CDR2 SVGAGI (reference sequence). The CDR3 DNA sequence: TGTGCCAGCAGTACCCGACTAGCGGGGGGGGCGTTCGAGACCCAGTACTTC. This codes for CASSTRLAGGAFETQYF.

This clonotype came up many times. The chain is built from TRBV20-1 and TRBJ1-6; D possibly corresponds to TRBD1 (6 bases). Between the trimmed V and J ends, which lost 6 bases and 6 bases, there was a span of 15 bases. Germline CDR1 and CDR2: DFQATT and SNEGSKA (reference sequence). The CDR3 is 14 amino acids. The CDR3 loop is CSAGYRASNSPLHF. CDR3 nucleotide sequence: TGCAGTGCGGGATACAGGGCCAGTAATTCACCCCTCCACTTT.

This clonotype was observed a few times. The chain employs TRBV6-1 and TRBJ2-2; no definite D call. Looked up from germline, CDR1 is MNHNS and CDR2 is SASEGT. This CDR3 has 13 residues. V was cut by 5 bases and J by 1 base, with 5 bases left in between. CDR3 coding DNA: TGTGCCAGCAGTCCGGGGAACACCGGGGAGCTGTTTTTT. Residues: CASSPGNTGELFF.

The chain carries TRBV19 and TRBJ2-3; D perhaps matches TRBD1 (6 bases). Trimming removed 2 bases at V and 2 bases at J, with 14 bases between. The CDR3 has 16 amino acids. Germline V gene sequence: CDR1 LNHDA, CDR2 SQIVND (reference sequence). The CDR3 is CASSIRGQILTDTQYF. For the CDR3, the DNA is TGTGCCAGTAGTATAAGAGGACAGATCCTCACAGATACGCAGTATTTT.

The chain is built from TRBV27 and TRBJ1-1; D remains unclear. CDR1 is MNHEY, CDR2 SMNVEV, per germline (reference sequence). The CDR3 has 13 residues. V lost 8 bases to trimming and J lost 1 base, with 11 bases between them. The DNA of the CDR3 is TGTGCCAGCTGTAAGGGCACGAACACTGAAGCTTTCTTT. Its protein product is CASCKGTNTEAFF.

V is TRBV14 and J is TRBJ2-1; D is possibly TRBD2 (6 bases). V shed 0 bases and J shed 0 bases, with 15 bases lying between them. The CDR3 runs to 18 residues. CDR1 and CDR2 (germline): SGHDN, FVKESK. CDR3: CASSQDRVAGISYNEQFF. In nucleotides, the CDR3 is TGTGCCAGCAGCCAAGATCGAGTGGCGGGGATCTCCTACAATGAGCAGTTCTTC.

The chain employs TRBV24-1 and TRBJ2-2; D remains ambiguous. Germline-derived CDR1 and CDR2 are KGHDR and SFDVKD. With 5 bases removed from V and 6 bases from J, the gap between germline ends came to 9 bases. The CDR3 loop spans 13 amino acids. The CDR3 region is CATSGSSAGELFF. Written as DNA, the CDR3 is TGTGCCACCAGTGGGTCCAGTGCCGGGGAGCTGTTTTTT.

This clonotype was seen many times. This chain uses TRBV7-8 with TRBJ2-5; TRBD2 matches at 8 bases. Per the germline V gene, CDR1 is SGHVS and CDR2 is FQNEAQ. The CDR3 length is 16 residues. Germline trimming cut 4 bases from V and 4 bases from J; bases unmatched to any gene: 11. The CDR3 DNA follows: TGTGCCAGCAGCTCTAGCGGGCGGGGGGCCTCAGAGACCCAGTACTTC. This translates into CASSSSGRGASETQYF.

Of note for this clonotype: A read error may explain this, as a much larger clone is one base away. J is TRBJ1-2 and V is TRBV29-1, with unresolved D. The CDR3 has 14 amino acids. In germline, CDR1 is SQVTM, CDR2 ANQGSEA. The V end lost 4 bases, the J end lost 4 bases, and 16 bases lay between the germline ends. CDR3 residues: CSVGPGEGSYGYTF. In DNA form, the CDR3 reads TGCAGCGTTGGGCCCGGGGAGGGAAGCTATGGCTACACCTTC.

V and J are TRBV5-1 and TRBJ1-6; 9 nucleotides agree with TRBD1. Per germline, CDR1 SGHRS and CDR2 YFSETQ. This CDR3 spans 16 amino acids. V lost 2 bases, J lost 8 bases, and 8 bases stayed unmatched. CDR3 nucleotide sequence: TGCGCCAGCAGCTTTACCGAGGACAGGGGTTATTCACCCCTCCACTTT. This encodes CASSFTEDRGYSPLHF.

This clonotype was seen at least ten times. The chain uses TRBV6-5 and TRBJ1-2, with TRBD1 as a possible D gene (5 bases). Germline V gene sequence: CDR1 MNHEY, CDR2 SVGAGI. The V gene lost 8 bases and the J gene lost 3 bases, with 16 bases spanning the gap. The CDR3 consists of 14 residues. Here the CDR3 reads CASGLAEGYYGYTF. Here the CDR3 DNA reads TGTGCCAGCGGACTTGCGGAGGGGTACTATGGCTACACCTTC.